The rows below give T cell receptor beta chains drawn from one sample of a study of blood T cell repertoires in COVID-19. Only in-frame clones appear in the TCRdb table, and some are missing; sequencing was by immunoSEQ multiplex PCR. This repertoire shows more than 300,000 clones, 90% found once; its top ten account for approximately 4.1%. The sample taken for sequencing was PBMCs or T cells enriched from blood (not recorded which). These receptors all stem from a woman between 25 and 40 years old who had been exposed to COVID-19. The CDR3 runs from the conserved cysteine through the conserved F or W. A D gene is named only where the DNA matches it firmly. Clone size appears in some rows only: once, few, many, or a class for an expanded clone.

j_gene: TRBJ1-2; abundance: once; v_gene: TRBV7-2; d_gene: -; CDR3aa: CASSLAGSYGYTF; CDR3nt: TGTGCCAGCAGCTTGGCAGGCTCCTATGGCTACACCTTC
j_gene: TRBJ2-7; abundance: -; v_gene: TRBV21-1; d_gene: -; CDR3aa: CARLGRASYEQYF; CDR3nt: TGTGCCCGCCTTGGGCGGGCATCCTACGAGCAGTACTTC
j_gene: TRBJ2-4; abundance: -; v_gene: TRBV5-6; d_gene: -; CDR3aa: CASSLRLSRYEHIQYF; CDR3nt: TGTGCCAGCAGCTTGCGCCTGAGCCGATACGAACACATTCAGTACTTC
j_gene: TRBJ2-3; abundance: -; v_gene: TRBV20-1; d_gene: -; CDR3aa: CSASIAGTDTQYF; CDR3nt: TGCAGTGCTAGTATAGCTGGCACAGATACGCAGTATTTT
j_gene: TRBJ2-5; abundance: -; v_gene: TRBV11-3; d_gene: -; CDR3aa: CASSLRGLETQYF; CDR3nt: TGTGCCAGCAGCTTAAGGGGGTTGGAGACCCAGTACTTC
j_gene: TRBJ2-2; abundance: -; v_gene: TRBV19; d_gene: -; CDR3aa: CASSHRDTVLAAELFF; CDR3nt: TGTGCCAGTAGTCACAGAGACACGGTCCTGGCTGCGGAGCTGTTTTTT
j_gene: TRBJ2-1; abundance: -; v_gene: TRBV4-1; d_gene: TRBD2; CDR3aa: CASSQVPPAGAPGAYNEQFF; CDR3nt: TGCGCCAGCAGCCAAGTCCCTCCAGCGGGGGCACCGGGTGCCTACAATGAGCAGTTCTTC
j_gene: TRBJ1-1; abundance: -; v_gene: TRBV5-4; d_gene: -; CDR3aa: CASSLGIQGGTEAFF; CDR3nt: TGTGCCAGCAGCTTGGGAATACAGGGTGGCACTGAAGCTTTCTTT
j_gene: TRBJ2-3; abundance: -; v_gene: TRBV3-1/TRBV3-2; d_gene: -; CDR3aa: CASSQLASLSTDTQYF; CDR3nt: TGTGCCAGCAGCCAACTAGCTTCCCTTAGCACAGATACGCAGTATTTT
j_gene: TRBJ1-1; abundance: -; v_gene: TRBV12-3/TRBV12-4; d_gene: TRBD1; CDR3aa: CASSLRQGRAAFF; CDR3nt: TGTGCCAGCAGTTTAAGACAGGGAAGGGCGGCTTTCTTT
j_gene: TRBJ1-2; abundance: -; v_gene: TRBV28; d_gene: -; CDR3aa: CASSLFRYGYTF; CDR3nt: TGTGCCAGCAGTTTATTCCGCTATGGCTACACCTTC
j_gene: TRBJ1-5; abundance: -; v_gene: TRBV19; d_gene: TRBD1; CDR3aa: CASTPTGGVNQPQHF; CDR3nt: TGTGCCAGTACCCCGACAGGGGGGGTTAATCAGCCCCAGCATTTT
j_gene: TRBJ2-3; abundance: -; v_gene: TRBV3-1/TRBV3-2; d_gene: -; CDR3aa: CASSQNSLSTDTQYF; CDR3nt: TGTGCCAGCAGCCAAAACTCCCTTAGCACAGATACGCAGTATTTT
j_gene: TRBJ1-4; abundance: -; v_gene: TRBV24-1; d_gene: -; CDR3aa: CATSDPARGEKLFF; CDR3nt: TGTGCCACCAGTGACCCCGCCAGGGGTGAAAAACTGTTTTTT
j_gene: TRBJ2-5; abundance: -; v_gene: TRBV18; d_gene: TRBD2; CDR3aa: CASSVSGGIQETQYF; CDR3nt: TGTGCCAGCTCAGTTAGCGGGGGGATCCAAGAGACCCAGTACTTC
j_gene: TRBJ1-1; abundance: -; v_gene: TRBV5-1; d_gene: TRBD1; CDR3aa: CASSFDRGDTEAFF; CDR3nt: TGCGCCAGCAGCTTCGACAGGGGGGACACTGAAGCTTTCTTT
j_gene: TRBJ2-2; abundance: -; v_gene: TRBV19; d_gene: TRBD1; CDR3aa: CASTDRVNTGELFF; CDR3nt: TGTGCCAGTACCGACAGGGTTAACACCGGGGAGCTGTTTTTT
j_gene: TRBJ1-4; abundance: once; v_gene: TRBV10-3; d_gene: -; CDR3aa: CAIKGATNEKLFF; CDR3nt: TGTGCCATAAAGGGGGCAACTAATGAAAAACTGTTTTTT